A selection of T cell receptor beta chains follows, all from one sample in a study of CD8 T cells in Susac syndrome. TCRdb re-derived calls from the immunoSEQ multiplex PCR reads in MiXCR, one entry per CDR3 protein. The sample consists of roughly 250,000 distinct CDR3 sequences, less than 96% of them appearing once. What was sequenced was CD4+ T cells from PBMCs. The source of these receptors is a human donor with Susac syndrome. The CDR3 runs from the conserved cysteine through the conserved F or W. The D gene is left open where the match is weak. Clone size, where shown, is once, few, many, or a class for clones that have expanded.

d_call clone_size j_call v_call cdr3_length cdr3_nt cdr3_aa
TRBD2 . TRBJ2-1 TRBV9 18 TGTGCCAGCAGCGTAGATGGGACTAGCGGGGGACACTACAATGAGCAGTTCTTC CASSVDGTSGGHYNEQFF
. . TRBJ1-2 TRBV7-3 13 TGTGCCAGCAGCAGACTCTTGGGCTATGGCTACACCTTC CASSRLLGYGYTF
. . TRBJ2-1 TRBV6-6 15 TGTGCCAGCAGTCAGCGGCAAAGCTCCTACAATGAGCAGTTCTTC CASSQRQSSYNEQFF
. once TRBJ2-7 TRBV20-1 14 TGCAGTGCTAGGGAAGGCGGAGCGTCCTACGAGCAGTACTTC CSAREGGASYEQYF
TRBD1 . TRBJ2-7 TRBV5-1 14 TGCGCCAGCAGCCACAGGACAGGGAAAAACGAGCAGTACTTC CASSHRTGKNEQYF
. once TRBJ2-5 TRBV30 12 TGTGCCTTGGAGCCCCTGGGCGAGACCCAGTACTTC CALEPLGETQYF
. . TRBJ2-3 TRBV7-9 16 TGTGCCAGCAGCTTAGTATTCCACACCCGCACAGATACGCAGTATTTT CASSLVFHTRTDTQYF
. . TRBJ2-7 TRBV5-8 14 TGTGCCAGCAGCTTCCTCGGACTGGTCTACGAGCAGTACTTC CASSFLGLVYEQYF
. . TRBJ1-2 TRBV2 13 TGTGCCAGCACCTTCTCCGAGGGAGCCGGCTACACCTTC CASTFSEGAGYTF
. . TRBJ1-1 TRBV7-9 13 TGTGCCAGCAGCTTAGTGCGGGGAGTTGAAGCTTTCTTT CASSLVRGVEAFF
. . TRBJ2-7 TRBV25-1 11 TGTGCCAGCAGTGAAGTGGGCGAGCAGTACTTC CASSEVGEQYF
. . TRBJ1-3 TRBV30 12 TGTGCCTCCCTCTCCGTTGGAAACACCATATATTTT CASLSVGNTIYF
. once TRBJ2-5 TRBV29-1 14 TGCAGCGTTGTTGGGGGCCAGGGCCTTTGGACCCAGTACTTC CSVVGGQGLWTQYF
. once TRBJ2-6 TRBV7-9 13 TGTGCCAGCAACCCTATGGTGGCCAACGTCCTGACTTTC CASNPMVANVLTF
. . TRBJ2-2 TRBV6-4 11 TGTGCCAGCAGGGGAGCGGGGGAGCTGTTTTTT CASRGAGELFF